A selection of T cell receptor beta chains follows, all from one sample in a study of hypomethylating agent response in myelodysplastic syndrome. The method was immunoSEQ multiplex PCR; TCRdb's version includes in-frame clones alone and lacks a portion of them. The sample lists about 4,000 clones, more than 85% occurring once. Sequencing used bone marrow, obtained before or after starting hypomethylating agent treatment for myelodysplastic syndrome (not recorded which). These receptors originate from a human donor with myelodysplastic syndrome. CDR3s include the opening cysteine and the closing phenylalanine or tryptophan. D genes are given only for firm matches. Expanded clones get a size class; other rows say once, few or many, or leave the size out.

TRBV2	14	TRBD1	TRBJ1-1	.	CASSAGQGNTEAFF	TGTGCCAGCAGTGCGGGACAGGGGAACACTGAAGCTTTCTTT
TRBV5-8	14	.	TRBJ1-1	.	CASSSFPGQSEAFF	TGTGCCAGCAGCTCTTTCCCCGGGCAAAGTGAAGCTTTCTTT
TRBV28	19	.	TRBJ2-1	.	CASSSPPTAGSPLYNEQFF	TGTGCCAGCAGTTCTCCCCCCACGGCAGGGTCCCCCTTATACAATGAGCAGTTCTTC
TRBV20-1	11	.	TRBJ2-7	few	CSASQYYEQYF	TGCAGTGCTTCACAGTACTACGAGCAGTACTTC
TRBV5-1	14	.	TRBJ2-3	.	CASSPQVDTDTQYF	TGCGCCAGCAGCCCCCAAGTCGACACAGATACGCAGTATTTT
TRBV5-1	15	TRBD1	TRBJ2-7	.	CASSPTGGFVYEQYF	TGCGCCAGCAGCCCTACAGGGGGTTTCGTGTACGAGCAGTACTTC
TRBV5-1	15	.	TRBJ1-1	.	CASSLEGAGNTEAFF	TGCGCCAGCAGCTTGGAAGGGGCTGGGAACACTGAAGCTTTCTTT
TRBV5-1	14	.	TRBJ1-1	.	CASSYEGSNTEAFF	TGCGCCAGCAGCTACGAGGGGTCGAACACTGAAGCTTTCTTT
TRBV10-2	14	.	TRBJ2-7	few	CASTHRVTTYEQYF	TGCGCCAGCACTCACCGGGTAACAACCTACGAGCAGTACTTC
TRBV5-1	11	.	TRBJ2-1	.	CASSLDGGAFF	TGCGCCAGCAGCTTGGATGGGGGCGCGTTCTTC
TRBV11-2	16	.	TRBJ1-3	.	CASSLGSTDSGNTIYF	TGTGCCAGCAGCTTAGGTTCGACAGACTCTGGAAACACCATATATTTT
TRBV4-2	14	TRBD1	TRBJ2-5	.	CASRSTGGGETQYF	TGTGCCAGCAGGTCGACAGGGGGCGGGGAGACCCAGTACTTC
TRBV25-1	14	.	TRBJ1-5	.	CASSERRTSQPQHF	TGTGCCAGCAGTGAACGGAGGACATCTCAGCCCCAGCATTTT
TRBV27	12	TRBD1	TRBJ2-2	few	CASITGAGELFF	TGTGCCAGCATTACAGGGGCCGGGGAGCTGTTTTTT
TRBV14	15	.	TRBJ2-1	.	CASSQYNNRVIEQFF	TGTGCCAGCAGCCAATATAATAACCGAGTAATCGAGCAGTTCTTC
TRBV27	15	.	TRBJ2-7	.	CASSLGYRETYEQYF	TGTGCCAGCAGTTTAGGCTACAGGGAGACCTACGAGCAGTACTTC
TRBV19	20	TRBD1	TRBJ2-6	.	CASSSYPLTGIYSGANVLTF	TGTGCCAGTAGTTCTTATCCGTTGACAGGGATCTACTCTGGGGCCAACGTCCTGACTTTC
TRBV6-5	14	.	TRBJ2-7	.	CASSPRSPPYEQYF	TGTGCCAGCAGTCCCAGGTCCCCTCCCTACGAGCAGTACTTC
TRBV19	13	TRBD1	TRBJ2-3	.	CASSRDWTGHLYF	TGTGCCAGTAGTCGAGACTGGACAGGGCATCTTTATTTT
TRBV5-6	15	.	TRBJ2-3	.	CASSLGTGKTDTQYF	TGTGCCAGCAGCTTGGGAACAGGGAAAACAGATACGCAGTATTTT
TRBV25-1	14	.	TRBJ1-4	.	CASSAPGGLEKLFF	TGTGCCAGCAGTGCCCCGGGGGGCTTGGAAAAACTGTTTTTT
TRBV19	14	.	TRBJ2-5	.	CASSIGGQQETQYF	TGTGCCAGTAGTATCGGGGGGCAGCAAGAGACCCAGTACTTC
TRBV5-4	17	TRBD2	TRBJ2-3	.	CASSFGTGSGRADTQYF	TGTGCCAGCAGCTTCGGGACGGGGAGCGGGAGGGCCGATACGCAGTATTTT
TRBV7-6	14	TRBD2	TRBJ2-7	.	CASSHSGSLDEQYF	TGTGCCAGCAGCCACAGCGGGAGCTTGGATGAGCAGTACTTC
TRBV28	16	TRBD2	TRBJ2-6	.	CASVWGGNSGANVLTF	TGTGCCAGCGTCTGGGGGGGGAATTCAGGGGCCAACGTCCTGACTTTC
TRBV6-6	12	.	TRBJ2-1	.	CASSRDTNEQFF	TGTGCCAGCAGTCGGGACACCAATGAGCAGTTCTTC
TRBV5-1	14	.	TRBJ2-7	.	CASSLEDTGYEQYF	TGCGCCAGCAGCTTGGAGGACACCGGCTACGAGCAGTACTTC
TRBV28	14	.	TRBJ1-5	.	CASRTQPSGQPQHF	TGTGCCAGCAGGACCCAGCCATCGGGTCAGCCCCAGCATTTT
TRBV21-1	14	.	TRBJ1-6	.	CASSKCQAWSPLHF	TGTGCCAGCAGCAAATGCCAAGCTTGGTCACCCCTCCACTTT
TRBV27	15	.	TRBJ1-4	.	CASSLVPGISEKLFF	TGTGCCAGCAGTTTAGTTCCAGGGATCAGTGAAAAACTGTTTTTT
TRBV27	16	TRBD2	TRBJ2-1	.	CASSLSGRVGKNEQFF	TGTGCCAGCAGTTTATCTGGGAGGGTGGGTAAGAATGAGCAGTTCTTC